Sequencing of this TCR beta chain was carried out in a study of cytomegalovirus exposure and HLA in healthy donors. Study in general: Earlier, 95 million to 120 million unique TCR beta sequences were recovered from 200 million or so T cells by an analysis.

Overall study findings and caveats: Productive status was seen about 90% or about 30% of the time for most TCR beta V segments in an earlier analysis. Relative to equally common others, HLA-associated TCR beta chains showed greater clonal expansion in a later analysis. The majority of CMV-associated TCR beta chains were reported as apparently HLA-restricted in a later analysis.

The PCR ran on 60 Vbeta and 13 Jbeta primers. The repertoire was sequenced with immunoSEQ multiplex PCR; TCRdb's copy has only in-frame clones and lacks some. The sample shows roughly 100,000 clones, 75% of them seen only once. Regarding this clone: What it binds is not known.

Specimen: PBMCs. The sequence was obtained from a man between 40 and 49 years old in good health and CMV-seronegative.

In nucleotides, the CDR3 is TGTGCCAGTAGTGTCCTAACAGGGGGCGGCAGCAATCAGCCCCAGCATTTT. Its protein product is CASSVLTGGGSNQPQHF. The chain is built from TRBV19 and TRBJ1-5; 9 nucleotides line up with TRBD1. Losses at the gene ends were 5 bases for V and 1 base for J; bases not matched to a gene: 9. The length of the CDR3 is 17 residues. In germline, CDR1 is LNHDA, CDR2 SQIVND (reference sequence).